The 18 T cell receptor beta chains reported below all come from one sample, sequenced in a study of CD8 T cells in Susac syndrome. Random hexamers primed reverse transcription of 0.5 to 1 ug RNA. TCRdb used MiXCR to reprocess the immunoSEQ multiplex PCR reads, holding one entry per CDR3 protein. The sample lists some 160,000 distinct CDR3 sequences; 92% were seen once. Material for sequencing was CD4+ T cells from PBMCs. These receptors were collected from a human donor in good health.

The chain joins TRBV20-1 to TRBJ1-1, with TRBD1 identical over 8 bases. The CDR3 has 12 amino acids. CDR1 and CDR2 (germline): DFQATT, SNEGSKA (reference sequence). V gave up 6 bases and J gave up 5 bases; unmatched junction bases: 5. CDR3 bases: TGCAGTGCCACAGGGGGGTTTACTGAAGCTTTCTTT. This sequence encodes CSATGGFTEAFF.

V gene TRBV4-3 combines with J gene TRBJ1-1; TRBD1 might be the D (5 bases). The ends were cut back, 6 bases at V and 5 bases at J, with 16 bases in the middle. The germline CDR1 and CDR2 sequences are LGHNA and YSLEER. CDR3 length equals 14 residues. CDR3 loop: CASSPWHPGTEAFF. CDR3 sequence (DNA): TGCGCCAGCAGTCCATGGCACCCAGGGACTGAAGCTTTCTTT.

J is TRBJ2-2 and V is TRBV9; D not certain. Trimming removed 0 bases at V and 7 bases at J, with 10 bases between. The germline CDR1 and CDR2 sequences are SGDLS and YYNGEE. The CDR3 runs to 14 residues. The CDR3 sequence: CASSVVSGFGELFF. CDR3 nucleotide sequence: TGTGCCAGCAGCGTAGTGTCAGGATTCGGGGAGCTGTTTTTT.

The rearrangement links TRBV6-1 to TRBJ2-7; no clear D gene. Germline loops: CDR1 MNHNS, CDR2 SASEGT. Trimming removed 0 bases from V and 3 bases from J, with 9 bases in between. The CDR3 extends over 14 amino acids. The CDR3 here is CASSEARLDYEQYF. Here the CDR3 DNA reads TGTGCCAGCAGTGAAGCCCGGCTAGACTACGAGCAGTACTTC.

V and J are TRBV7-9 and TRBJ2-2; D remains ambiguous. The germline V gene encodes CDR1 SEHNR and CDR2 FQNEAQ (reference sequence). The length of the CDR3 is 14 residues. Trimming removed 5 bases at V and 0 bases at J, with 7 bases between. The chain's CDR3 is CASSLQSNTGELFF. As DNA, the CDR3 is TGTGCCAGCAGCCTTCAGTCGAACACCGGGGAGCTGTTTTTT.

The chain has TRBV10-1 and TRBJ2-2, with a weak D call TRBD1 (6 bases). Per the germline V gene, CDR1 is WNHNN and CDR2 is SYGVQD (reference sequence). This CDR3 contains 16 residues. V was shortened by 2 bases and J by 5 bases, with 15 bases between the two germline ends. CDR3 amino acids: CASSELRQGLTGELFF. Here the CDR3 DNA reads TGCGCCAGCAGTGAGCTTAGGCAGGGGCTAACCGGGGAGCTGTTTTTT.

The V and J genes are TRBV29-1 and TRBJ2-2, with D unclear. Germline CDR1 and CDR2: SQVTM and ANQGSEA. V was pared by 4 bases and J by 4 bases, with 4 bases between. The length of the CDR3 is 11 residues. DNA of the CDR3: TGCAGCGTTGCTGTCACCGGGGAGCTGTTTTTT. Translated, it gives CSVAVTGELFF.

The CDR3 DNA follows: TGTGCCAGCTCACCGTCGGGACAGAACTACGAGCAGTACTTC. Residues: CASSPSGQNYEQYF. The chain combines TRBV18 with TRBJ2-7, with 7 bases fitting TRBD1. CDR1 and CDR2 from the germline V gene are KGHSH and LQKENI. The V and J ends lost 3 bases and 3 bases, in that order; junction bases with no gene match: 5. The CDR3 length is 14 residues.

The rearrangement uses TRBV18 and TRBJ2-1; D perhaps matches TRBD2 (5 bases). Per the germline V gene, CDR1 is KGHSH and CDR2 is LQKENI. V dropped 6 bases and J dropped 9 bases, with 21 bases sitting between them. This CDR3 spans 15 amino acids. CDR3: CASSTTDPQGSEQFF. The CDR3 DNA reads TGTGCCAGCTCCACCACGGACCCTCAAGGGAGTGAGCAGTTCTTC. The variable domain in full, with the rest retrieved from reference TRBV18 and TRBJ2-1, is NAGVMQNPRHLVRRRGQEARLRCSPMKGHSHVYWYRQLPEEGLKFMVYLQKENIIDESGMPKERFSAEFPKEGPSILRIQQVVRGDSAAYFCASSTTDPQGSEQFFGPGTRLTVL.

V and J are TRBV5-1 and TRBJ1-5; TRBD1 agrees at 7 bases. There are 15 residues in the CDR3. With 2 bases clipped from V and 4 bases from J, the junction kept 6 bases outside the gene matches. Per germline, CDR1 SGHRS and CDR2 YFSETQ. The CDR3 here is CASSFRGGLNQPQHF. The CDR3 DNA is TGCGCCAGCAGCTTCAGGGGGGGATTAAATCAGCCCCAGCATTTT.

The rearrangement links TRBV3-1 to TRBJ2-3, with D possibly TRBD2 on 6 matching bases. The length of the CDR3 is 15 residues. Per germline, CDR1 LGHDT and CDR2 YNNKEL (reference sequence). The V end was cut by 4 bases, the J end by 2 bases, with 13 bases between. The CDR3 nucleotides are TGTGCCAGCAGCCCCCTAGCGACCCACACAGATACGCAGTATTTT. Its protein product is CASSPLATHTDTQYF.

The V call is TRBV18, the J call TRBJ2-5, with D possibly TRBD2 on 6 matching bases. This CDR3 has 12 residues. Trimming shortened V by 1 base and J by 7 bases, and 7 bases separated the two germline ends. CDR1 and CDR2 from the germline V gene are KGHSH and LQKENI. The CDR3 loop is CASSPQEGTQYF. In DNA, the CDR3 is TGTGCCAGCTCACCACAGGAGGGGACCCAGTACTTC.

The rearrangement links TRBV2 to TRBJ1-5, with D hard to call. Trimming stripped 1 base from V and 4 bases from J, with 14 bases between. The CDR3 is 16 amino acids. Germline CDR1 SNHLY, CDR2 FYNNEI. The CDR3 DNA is TGTGCCAGCAGTGAAGACGGCACTCGACTTAATCAGCCCCAGCATTTT. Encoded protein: CASSEDGTRLNQPQHF. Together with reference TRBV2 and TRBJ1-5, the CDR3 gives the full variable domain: EPEVTQTPSHQVTQMGQEVILRCVPISNHLYFYWYRQILGQKVEFLVSFYNNEISEKSEIFDDQFSVERPDGSNFTLKIRSTKLEDSAMYFCASSEDGTRLNQPQHFGDGTRLSIL.

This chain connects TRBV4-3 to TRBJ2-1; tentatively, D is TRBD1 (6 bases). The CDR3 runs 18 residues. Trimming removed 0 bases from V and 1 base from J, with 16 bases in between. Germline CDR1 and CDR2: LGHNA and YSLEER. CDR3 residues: CASSQDPPGQGSYNEQFF. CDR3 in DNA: TGCGCCAGCAGCCAAGATCCCCCGGGGCAGGGGTCCTACAATGAGCAGTTCTTC.

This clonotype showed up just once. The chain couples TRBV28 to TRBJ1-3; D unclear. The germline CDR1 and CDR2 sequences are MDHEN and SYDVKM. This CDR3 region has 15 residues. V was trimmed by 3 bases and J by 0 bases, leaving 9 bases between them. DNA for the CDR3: TGTGCCAGCAGTTTGGCTGCCGACTCTGGAAACACCATATATTTT. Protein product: CASSLAADSGNTIYF.

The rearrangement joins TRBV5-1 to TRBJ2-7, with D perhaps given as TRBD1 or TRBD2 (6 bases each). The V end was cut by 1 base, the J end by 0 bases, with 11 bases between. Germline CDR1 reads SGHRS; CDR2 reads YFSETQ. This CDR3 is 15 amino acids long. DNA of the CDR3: TGCGCCAGCAGCTTGTCGGGGGCCCGCTCCTACGAGCAGTACTTC. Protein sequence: CASSLSGARSYEQYF.

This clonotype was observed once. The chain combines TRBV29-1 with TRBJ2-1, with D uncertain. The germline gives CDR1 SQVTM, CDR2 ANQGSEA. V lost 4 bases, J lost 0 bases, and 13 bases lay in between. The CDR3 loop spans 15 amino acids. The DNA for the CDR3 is TGCAGCGTTGCGGTGGGCCCGAGCTCCTACAATGAGCAGTTCTTC. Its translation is CSVAVGPSSYNEQFF.

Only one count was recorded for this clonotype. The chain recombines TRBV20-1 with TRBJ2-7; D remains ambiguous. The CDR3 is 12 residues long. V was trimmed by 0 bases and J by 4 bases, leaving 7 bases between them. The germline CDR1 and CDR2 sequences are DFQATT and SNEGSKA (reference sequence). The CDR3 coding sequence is TGCAGTGCTAGAGATCAAGTTTACGAGCAGTACTTC. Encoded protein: CSARDQVYEQYF.